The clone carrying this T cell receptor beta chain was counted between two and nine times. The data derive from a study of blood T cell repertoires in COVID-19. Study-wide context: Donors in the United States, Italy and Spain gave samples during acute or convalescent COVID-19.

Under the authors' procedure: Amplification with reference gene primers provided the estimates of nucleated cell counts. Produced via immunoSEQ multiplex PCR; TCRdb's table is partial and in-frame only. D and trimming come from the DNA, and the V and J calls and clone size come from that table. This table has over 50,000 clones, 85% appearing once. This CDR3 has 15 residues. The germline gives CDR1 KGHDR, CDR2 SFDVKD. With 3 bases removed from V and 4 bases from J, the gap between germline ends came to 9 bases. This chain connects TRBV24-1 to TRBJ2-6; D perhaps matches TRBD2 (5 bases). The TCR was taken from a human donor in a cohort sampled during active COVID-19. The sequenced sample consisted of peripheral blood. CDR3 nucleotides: TGTGCCACCAGTGATCCGGGGTCCGGGGCCAACGTCCTGACTTTC. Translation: CATSDPGSGANVLTF.